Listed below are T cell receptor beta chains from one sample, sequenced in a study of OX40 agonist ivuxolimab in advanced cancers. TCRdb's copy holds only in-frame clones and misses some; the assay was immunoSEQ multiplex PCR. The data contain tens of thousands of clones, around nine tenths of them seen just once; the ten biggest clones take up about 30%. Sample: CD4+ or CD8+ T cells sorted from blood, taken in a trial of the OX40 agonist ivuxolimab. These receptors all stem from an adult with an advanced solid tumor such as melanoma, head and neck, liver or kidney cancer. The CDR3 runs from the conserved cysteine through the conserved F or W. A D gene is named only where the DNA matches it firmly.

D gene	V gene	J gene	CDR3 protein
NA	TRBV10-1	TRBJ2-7	CASSPGLSYEQYF
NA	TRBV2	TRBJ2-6	CASSDSGGANVLTF
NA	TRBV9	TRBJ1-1	CASTQGGLNTEAFF
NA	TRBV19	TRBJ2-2	CASIKLGELFF
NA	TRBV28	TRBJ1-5	CASSYPGAGTLNQPQHF
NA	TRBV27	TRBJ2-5	CASSLGGEETQYF
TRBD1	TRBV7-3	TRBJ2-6	CASSPRDRGSGANVLTF
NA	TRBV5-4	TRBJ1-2	CASSELNYGYTF
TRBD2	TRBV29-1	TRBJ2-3	CSVVLAGTTDTQYF
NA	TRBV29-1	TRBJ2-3	CSVYLAMADTQYF
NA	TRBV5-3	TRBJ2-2	CARSPPRLGVSGELFF
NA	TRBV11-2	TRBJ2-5	CASSPVGAGETQYF
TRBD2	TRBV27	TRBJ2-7	CASRGTIRYDPLAVPYEQYF
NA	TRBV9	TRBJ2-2	CASSVAGELFF
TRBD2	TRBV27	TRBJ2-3	CASRGLANPPDTQYF
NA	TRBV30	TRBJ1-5	CAWSTLSGNQPQHF
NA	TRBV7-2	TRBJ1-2	CASSPTGHNYGYTF
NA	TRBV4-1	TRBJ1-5	CASSQDQDGNQPQHF
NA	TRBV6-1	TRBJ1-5	CASSDRSSGVQPQHF
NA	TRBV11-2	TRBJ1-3	CASSLIGVYGTSGNTIYF
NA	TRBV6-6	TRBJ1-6	CASSYARYNSPLHF
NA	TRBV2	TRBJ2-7	CASSVTGSSYEQYF
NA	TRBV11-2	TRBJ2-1	CASSMSSYNEQFF
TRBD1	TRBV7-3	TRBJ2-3	CASSSSGGLSDTQYF
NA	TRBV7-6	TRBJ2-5	CASSLGGSQETQYF
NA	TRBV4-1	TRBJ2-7	CASSQGGAVLYEQYF
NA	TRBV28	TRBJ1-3	CASSLWVRAGNTIYF
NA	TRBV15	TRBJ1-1	CATGTGMNTEAFF
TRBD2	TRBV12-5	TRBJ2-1	CASGFASGGYNEQFF
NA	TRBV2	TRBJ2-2	CASSEWGPRTGELFF
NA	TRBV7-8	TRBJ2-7	CASSLSSRGEQYF
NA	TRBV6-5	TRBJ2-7	CASSLRGTYEQYF
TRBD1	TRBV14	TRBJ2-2	CASSPRQGNTGELFF
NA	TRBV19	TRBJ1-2	CASKIPGQVFGYTF
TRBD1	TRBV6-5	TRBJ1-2	CASTLDWGGQKGYTF
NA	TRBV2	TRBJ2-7	CASSELAYNYEQYF
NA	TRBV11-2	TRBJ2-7	CASSHTGFAYEQYF
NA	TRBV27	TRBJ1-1	CASSFFWGNTEAFF
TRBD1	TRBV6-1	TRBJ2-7	CANRRDSTYEQYF
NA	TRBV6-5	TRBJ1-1	CASSIGTPNTEAFF
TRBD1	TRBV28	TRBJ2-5	CASSFLTGLQETQYF
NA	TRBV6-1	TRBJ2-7	CASSINRLTSYEQYF
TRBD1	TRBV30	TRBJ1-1	CAWIPRTGVGAEAFF
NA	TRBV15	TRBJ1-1	CATSILKMNTEAFF
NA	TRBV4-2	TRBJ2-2	CASSQDGWGLFF
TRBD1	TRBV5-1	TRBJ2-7	CASSATGVGEQYF
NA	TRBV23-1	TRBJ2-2	CASCWQGFTGELFF
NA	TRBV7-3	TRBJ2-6	CASSLGVVASGANVLTF
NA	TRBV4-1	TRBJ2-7	CASSQERGSFRAYEQYF
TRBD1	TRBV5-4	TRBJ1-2	CASRRTGGYGYTF
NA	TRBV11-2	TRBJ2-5	CASSLNRGPRETQYF
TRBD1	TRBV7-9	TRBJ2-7	CASSQPGQGYAYEQYF
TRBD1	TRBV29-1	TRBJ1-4	CSVVTGVNEKLFF
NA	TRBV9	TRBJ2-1	CASARVGEQFF
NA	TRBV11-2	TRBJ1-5	CASTDFNQPQHF